This entry is about one T cell receptor beta chain. Its antigen is undetermined. The CDR3 is 15 amino acids. With 6 bases removed from V and 5 bases from J, the gap between germline ends came to 17 bases. The germline V gene has CDR1 MNHEY and CDR2 SVGAGI. This sample's time point: week 5, during vaccination. Topical imiquimod accompanied each vaccine dose, which consisted of 300 ug of mutant IDH1 20-mer peptide. In every donor, the tumor was a new WHO grade 3 or 4 IDH1-mutant, ATRX-lost astrocytoma. This entry belongs to a study of a mutant IDH1 vaccine in newly diagnosed glioma. Study-level information: Sex among treated patients split about 60% male, about 40% female; mean age was approximately 38 years. It was radiotherapy, temozolomide, or both that patients received previously, with most receiving both.

Clones were sequenced by immunoSEQ multiplex PCR, and TCRdb holds only the in-frame ones, with some missing. The sample records 25,000 to 30,000 clones, around four fifths being singletons. The chain recombines TRBV6-5 with TRBJ1-3; D gene ambiguous. This sequence was found in a man aged 35 to 55 with glioma. Some clones in this sample may be carry-over from other donors' samples. The starting material was PBMCs, obtained from a glioma patient whose treatment included an IDH1 peptide vaccine. CDR3 bases: TGTGCCAGCAGCCTAGTGGGATTCCCTAGAAACACCATATATTTT. Its translation: CASSLVGFPRNTIYF.